One sample yielded the 12 T cell receptor beta chains listed below, sequenced in a study of T cells in women clearing cervical HPV infection. Profiled with immunoSEQ multiplex PCR; TCRdb holds only in-frame clones, not every one. Here the sample table reports tens of thousands of clones. Sequencing used blood buffy coat. These receptors all come from a woman aged 18 to 75 with a cervical HPV16 infection that either progressed to CIN3+ or cleared (not recorded which).

In regard to this clone: The missing CDR3 end, 3 residues past where the read stops, is filled in from the germline J gene. This chain connects TRBV18 to TRBJ1-5, with D possibly matching TRBD1 (6 bases). From germline, CDR1 is KGHSH and CDR2 LQKENI. The CDR3 totals 14 residues. V dropped 8 bases and J dropped 4 bases, with 15 bases sitting between them. The CDR3 loop reads CASRRPGTNQPQHF. The DNA read from the CDR3 is TGTGCCAGCAGGCGTCCAGGGACAAATCAGCCC.

As for this clone: The sequence runs out 3 residues before the end of the CDR3; the remainder is reconstructed from the germline J gene. V and J are TRBV10-3 and TRBJ1-4, with TRBD1 matching over 8 bases. This CDR3 comprises 16 residues. Per the germline V gene, CDR1 is ENHRY and CDR2 is SYGVKD. After removal of 2 bases from V and 6 bases from J, the junction contained 8 bases not matched to a gene. The CDR3 DNA, read in part, is TGTGCCATCAGTGAGAGGGCAGGGGGCGCGGATGAAAAA. Translated: CAISERAGGADEK. The entire CDR3 protein reads CAISERAGGADEKLFF.

Note on this clone: The read gets to within 3 residues of the CDR3 end, and the germline J gene fills in the rest. The rearrangement links TRBV5-1 to TRBJ1-1; D unclear. V was trimmed by 0 bases and J by 1 base, leaving 4 bases between them. The CDR3 has 13 residues. In germline, CDR1 is SGHRS, CDR2 YFSETQ. CDR3 region: CASSLAENTEAFF. Partial CDR3 DNA: TGCGCCAGCAGCTTGGCAGAGAACACTGAA.

The CDR3 DNA, read in part, is TGCAGCGTTTGGGACAGGACCACTGAA. This gives the protein CSVWDRTTE. The full CDR3 protein is CSVWDRTTEAFF. The chain couples TRBV29-1 to TRBJ1-1; 8 positions agree with TRBD1. The sequenced fragment ends 3 residues before the CDR3 boundary, so the rest is inferred from the germline J gene. V dropped 5 bases and J dropped 4; count of bases not matched to a gene: 3. This CDR3 contains 12 residues. Germline V gives CDR1 SQVTM, CDR2 ANQGSEA.

About this clone itself: The read is 3 residues too short to cover the CDR3 end, so that end is filled in from the germline J gene. The chain couples TRBV7-8 to TRBJ2-1; TRBD2 agrees at 8 bases. The germline V gene has CDR1 SGHVS and CDR2 FQNEAQ. This CDR3 region has 12 residues. Trimming cost V 5 bases and J 6 bases; bases outside gene matches: 0. CDR3 loop: CASSTSGNEQFF. The covered CDR3 bases are TGTGCCAGCAGCACTAGCGGCAATGAG.

The CDR3 sequence is CASSRTSGGETQYF. The CDR3 DNA, read in part, is TGTGCCAGCAGTCGGACTAGCGGGGGCGAGACC. This chain connects TRBV7-2 to TRBJ2-5, with 13 bases fitting TRBD2. The read comes to an end 3 residues before the CDR3 does, leaving the germline J gene to fill in the end. The CDR3 extends over 14 amino acids. From germline, CDR1 is SGHTA and CDR2 FQGNSA. V trimming: 6 bases; J trimming: 5 bases; junction bases outside the gene matches: 3.

Worth noting for this clone: The observed sequence ends 3 residues before the CDR3 terminus, with the missing tail filled in from the germline J gene. The rearrangement uses TRBV30 and TRBJ2-2; D gene ambiguous. The CDR3 extends over 13 amino acids. With 8 bases removed from V and 0 bases from J, the gap between germline ends came to 10 bases. Germline CDR1 GTSNPN, CDR2 SVGIG (reference sequence). Incomplete CDR3 DNA: TGTGCCCGAAGACTCTCGAACACCGGGGAG. It yields the protein CARRLSNTGE. The entire CDR3 is CARRLSNTGELFF.

With respect to this clone: The CDR3 goes on 3 residues after the read ends, and that part is filled in from the germline J gene. The genes are TRBV5-1 and TRBJ2-7, with D possibly TRBD1 on 9 matching bases. CDR3 length: 21 residues. Germline-derived CDR1 and CDR2 are SGHRS and YFSETQ. The V and J ends lost 2 bases and 0 bases respectively, with 30 bases between them. CDR3 sequence reads: CASSFRPGQGTSGSYSYEQYF. The sequenced CDR3 bases are TGCGCCAGCAGCTTTCGACCGGGACAGGGCACCAGCGGGAGCTACTCCTACGAG.

In regard to this clone: Read coverage stops 3 residues before the CDR3 terminus; the germline J gene supplies the remainder. The chain carries TRBV11-2 and TRBJ1-2; no reliable D call. The CDR3 is made up of 13 amino acids. In germline, CDR1 is SGHAT, CDR2 FQNNGV. Trimming pared 0 bases from V and 6 bases from J, leaving 8 bases between. CDR3 bases read: TGTGCCAGCAGCTTAGAGCCTCAGAATGGC. Translation: CASSLEPQNG. The entire CDR3 sequence reads CASSLEPQNGYTF.

On this clone itself: The CDR3 end is not reached by the read, which stops 3 residues before it; the germline J gene fills it in. The chain links TRBV30 to TRBJ1-2, with 10 nucleotides matching TRBD1. Germline V gene sequence: CDR1 GTSNPN, CDR2 SVGIG (reference sequence). V was clipped by 7 bases and J by 4 bases; unmatched bases: 9. The CDR3 is 14 amino acids. Partial CDR3 DNA: TGTGCCTTGCCGAGACAGGGGGCCGGCTATGGC. As protein: CALPRQGAGYG. The whole CDR3 reads CALPRQGAGYGYTF.

Notes on this clone: The read ends 3 residues shy of where the CDR3 ends; the end is completed using the germline J gene. The V call is TRBV7-9, the J call TRBJ2-4; maybe TRBD1 (5 bases). This CDR3 contains 14 residues. CDR1 is SEHNR, CDR2 FQNEAQ, per germline (reference sequence). The DNA read from the CDR3 is TGTGCCAGCAGCTCGACAGTAGATAACTATGGT. Protein product: CASSSTVDNYG. The CDR3 as a whole reads CASSSTVDNYGQYF.

Concerning this clone itself: With the read ending 3 residues before the CDR3 end, the germline J gene is used to fill in that end. This rearrangement joins TRBV2 to TRBJ2-1; no reliable D call. The V end was cut by 4 bases, the J end by 9 bases, with 13 bases between. CDR1 and CDR2 from the germline V gene are SNHLY and FYNNEI. The CDR3 extends over 13 amino acids. The CDR3 bases that were read are TGTGCCAGCAGTGGGGCCCCAGTCACTGAG. It yields the protein CASSGAPVTE. The full CDR3 sequence reads CASSGAPVTEQFF.